The 22 T cell receptor beta chains below come from one sample, sequenced in a study of human T cells and chemical hapten exposure. Time point defined: patch test 2, 6 weeks after DPC sensitization. As for treatment: therapeutic diphenylcyclopropenone sensitization with weekly scalp DPC. TCRdb ran MiXCR on the RACE reads and lists one entry per CDR3 protein. The sample carries about 110,000 distinct CDR3 sequences, roughly a tenth recorded once. The starting material was whole blood, obtained in connection with sensitization to the hapten diphenylcyclopropenone (DPC). These TCRs come from a middle-aged woman with alopecia areata. Some clones in this sample may be carry-over from other donors' samples.

This clonotype has at least ten counts. V and J are TRBV6-2 or TRBV6-3 and TRBJ2-7; 7 bases agree with TRBD1. V was pared by 7 bases and J by 1 base, with 10 bases of the junction left unmatched. There are 15 residues in the CDR3. Per germline, CDR1 MNHEY and CDR2 SVGEGT. This CDR3 is CASTSDRALSYEQYF. CDR3 DNA sequence: TGTGCCAGCACCAGTGACAGGGCATTGTCCTACGAGCAGTACTTC.

This clonotype appeared a few times. V gene TRBV28 combines with J gene TRBJ2-7; D remains unclear. The germline gives CDR1 MDHEN, CDR2 SYDVKM. This CDR3 is 14 amino acids long. V gave up 3 bases and J gave up 3 bases, with 12 bases separating them. The CDR3 sequence: CASSLGSVYYEQYF. The CDR3 DNA is TGTGCCAGCAGTTTGGGGTCAGTTTACTACGAGCAGTACTTC.

This clonotype was found many times. The chain combines TRBV20-1 with TRBJ1-2; D gene ambiguous. This CDR3 is built from 12 residues. The V end lost 6 bases, the J end lost 3 bases, and 11 bases lay between the germline ends. The germline CDR1 and CDR2 sequences are DFQATT and SNEGSKA (reference sequence). The CDR3 region is CSAPDLDYGYTF. In DNA, the CDR3 is TGCAGTGCCCCCGACCTTGACTATGGCTACACCTTC.

CDR3 nucleotides: TGCAGTGCTCTACCCCGTTTAAAAAATGAGCAGTTCTTC. This gives the protein CSALPRLKNEQFF. The chain employs TRBV20-1 and TRBJ2-1; D is unresolved. Trimming removed 5 bases from V and 7 bases from J, with 15 bases in between. The CDR3 has 13 residues. The V gene's germline CDR1 is DFQATT and CDR2 SNEGSKA (reference sequence).

This clonotype has ten or more counts. The chain has TRBV11-1 and TRBJ1-2; D may be TRBD1 (5 bases). Germline values: CDR1 SGHAT, CDR2 FQDESV (reference sequence). This CDR3 is built from 15 residues. V lost 5 bases and J lost 7, with 20 bases in between. Here the CDR3 reads CASSLPGGTYFGYTF. CDR3 DNA: TGTGCCAGCAGCCTCCCTGGCGGGACCTACTTTGGCTACACCTTC.

This sequence joins TRBV6-2 or TRBV6-3 and TRBJ1-5; TRBD1 might be the D (5 bases). V lost 6 bases to trimming and J lost 4 bases, with 16 bases between them. CDR3 length: 15 residues. Germline CDR1 and CDR2: MNHEY and SVGEGT. CDR3 DNA: TGTGCCAGCAGCCACAAGGGGATGGGTAATCAGCCCCAGCATTTT. Translated, it gives CASSHKGMGNQPQHF.

This sequence joins TRBV5-6 and TRBJ2-2; D is unclear. V was clipped by 0 bases and J by 3 bases, with 6 bases between them. The CDR3 contains 14 residues. Germline loops: CDR1 SGHDT, CDR2 YYEEEE. As DNA, the CDR3 is TGTGCCAGCAGCTTGGCCGTTTACACCGGGGAGCTGTTTTTT. This gives the protein CASSLAVYTGELFF.

This clonotype was counted only a few times. V usage is TRBV6-5 and J usage is TRBJ1-2; the match to TRBD1 covers 7 bases. Germline V gene lookup returns CDR1 MNHEY and CDR2 SVGAGI. Trimming at V came to 6 bases and at J to 11 bases, leaving 9 bases not matched to a gene. The length of the CDR3 is 12 residues. CDR3 DNA sequence: TGTGCCAGCAGCGTACCGGGACAGAAGTACACCTTC. Its protein product is CASSVPGQKYTF.

This clonotype was observed many times. The CDR3 DNA reads TGTGCCAGCAGTCCTCTAGGAAGCAATCAGCCCCAGCATTTT. The encoded protein is CASSPLGSNQPQHF. The rearrangement uses TRBV27 and TRBJ1-5, with D unresolved. The ends were cut back, 5 bases at V and 1 base at J, with 9 bases in the middle. The CDR3 covers 14 residues. The germline V gene has CDR1 MNHEY and CDR2 SMNVEV (reference sequence).

In this sample, this clonotype turned up many times. The V gene is TRBV6-5, the J gene TRBJ1-6, with 7 bases aligning to TRBD1. V trimming: 2 bases; J trimming: 2 bases; junction bases outside the gene matches: 0. From germline, CDR1 is MNHEY and CDR2 SVGAGI. The CDR3 covers 15 residues. DNA of the CDR3: TGTGCCAGCAGTTACGACAGGGCCTATAATTCACCCCTCCACTTT. It yields the protein CASSYDRAYNSPLHF.

The table lists this clonotype with many counts. V usage is TRBV25-1 and J usage is TRBJ2-3; unclear D gene. V lost 5 bases, J lost 3 bases, and 15 bases lay in between. Germline values: CDR1 MGHDK, CDR2 SYGVNS. This CDR3 contains 15 residues. The CDR3 sequence: CASSNKDGTTDTQYF. CDR3 nucleotide sequence: TGTGCCAGCAGTAACAAGGACGGAACGACAGATACGCAGTATTTT.

V and J are TRBV9 and TRBJ1-1; 9 bases are shared with TRBD1. Per the germline V gene, CDR1 is SGDLS and CDR2 is YYNGEE. This CDR3 is 13 amino acids long. V trimming: 3 bases; J trimming: 11 bases; junction bases outside the gene matches: 8. DNA for the CDR3: TGTGCCAGCAGCGAGGGGGACAGGGAGTACGCTTTCTTT. It yields the protein CASSEGDREYAFF.

This clonotype was seen ten or more times. This CDR3 is CASSPKQAALLYEQYF. The CDR3 DNA is TGTGCCAGCAGCCCGAAACAAGCGGCGTTGTTATACGAGCAGTACTTC. This chain joins TRBV4-2 and TRBJ2-7; the D gene is possibly TRBD2 (5 bases). The CDR3 has 16 residues. The germline CDR1 and CDR2 sequences are LGHNA and YNFKEQ. Deletions cut 4 bases from V and 4 bases from J, with 20 bases between.

The table lists this clonotype with a count of one. A junction boundary mismatches the germline segment, possibly from a read error. The chain combines TRBV28 with TRBJ2-7; TRBD1 is a possible D gene (6 bases). Looked up from germline, CDR1 is MDHEN and CDR2 is SYDVKM. The CDR3 contains 14 residues. The CDR3 protein is CASSLSQGGYVQYF. The CDR3 DNA reads TGTGCCAGCAGTTTATCACAGGGCGGCTACGTGCAGTACTTC.

This clonotype was picked up many times. The chain employs TRBV4-1 and TRBJ2-5; perhaps TRBD1 as D (5 bases). V lost 3 bases to trimming and J lost 5 bases, with 13 bases between them. Germline-derived CDR1 and CDR2 are MGHRA and YSYEKL. The CDR3 runs to 14 residues. CDR3 amino acids: CASSHPGSSETQYF. The DNA of the CDR3 is TGCGCCAGCAGCCATCCAGGGTCTTCTGAGACCCAGTACTTC.

The sample holds a few counts of this clonotype. The chain carries TRBV29-1 and TRBJ2-7, with TRBD1 matching over 10 bases. CDR1 SQVTM and CDR2 ANQGSEA come from the germline V gene. This CDR3 contains 12 residues. The junction had 0 bases not matched to a gene; V was cut back by 4 bases and J by 3 bases. CDR3 nucleotide sequence: TGCAGCGTTGGGACAGGGGGCTACGAGCAGTACTTC. It codes for CSVGTGGYEQYF.

This clonotype came up many times. This chain connects TRBV30 to TRBJ2-5; possibly TRBD1 for D (5 bases). V dropped 2 bases and J dropped 5 bases, with 9 bases sitting between them. CDR1 GTSNPN and CDR2 SVGIG come from the germline V gene (reference sequence). The CDR3 loop spans 12 amino acids. The CDR3: CAWSPGRETQYF. The CDR3 bases are TGTGCCTGGAGTCCAGGGCGGGAGACCCAGTACTTC.

The chain uses TRBV6-1 and TRBJ2-1, with 11 bases aligning to TRBD2. The CDR3 consists of 15 residues. From germline, CDR1 is MNHNS and CDR2 SASEGT. J was trimmed by 7 bases and V by 3 bases; bases with no gene match: 5. CDR3 coding DNA: TGTGCCAGCAGTGACCGACTAGCGGGGATGAATGAGCAGTTCTTC. Amino acid sequence: CASSDRLAGMNEQFF.

This clonotype was seen a handful of times. This chain links TRBV6-2 or TRBV6-3 with TRBJ1-5; D call uncertain. Germline values: CDR1 MNHEY, CDR2 SVGEGT. The V end was cut by 7 bases, the J end by 7 bases, with 11 bases between. The CDR3 loop spans 12 amino acids. In DNA form, the CDR3 reads TGTGCCAGCAAGAAGAGTGGGCAGCCCCAGCATTTT. This codes for CASKKSGQPQHF.

This clonotype was detected only a few times. This rearrangement joins TRBV27 to TRBJ2-3, with TRBD2 matching 8 bases. Germline CDR1 reads MNHEY; CDR2 reads SMNVEV (reference sequence). V lost 3 bases, J lost 2 bases, and 7 bases stayed unmatched. The CDR3 is made up of 16 amino acids. CDR3 in DNA: TGTGCCAGCAGTTTCGGGACTAGTAGCCCCACAGATACGCAGTATTTT. Translating gives CASSFGTSSPTDTQYF.

This clonotype was picked up many times. V usage is TRBV28 and J usage is TRBJ2-3; 9 positions match TRBD2. With V trimmed by 10 bases and J by 3 bases, 11 bases remained unmatched. Germline V gene sequence: CDR1 MDHEN, CDR2 SYDVKM. The CDR3 runs 15 residues. The CDR3 loop is CAIHPGGGATDTQYF. CDR3 in DNA: TGTGCCATTCATCCAGGCGGGGGGGCAACAGATACGCAGTATTTT.

A few counts support this clonotype. V is TRBV7-6 and J is TRBJ2-3; TRBD1 might be the D (5 bases). This CDR3 contains 16 residues. Trimming shortened V by 1 base and J by 0 bases, and 11 bases separated the two germline ends. Germline-derived CDR1 and CDR2 are SGHVS and FNYEAQ. CDR3: CASSLGRVDSTDTQYF. For the CDR3, the DNA is TGTGCCAGCAGCTTAGGCAGGGTGGATAGCACAGATACGCAGTATTTT.